The 24 T cell receptor beta chains reported below all come from one sample, sequenced in a study of neurological immune-mediated disorders. MiXCR was run by TCRdb on the 5' RACE reads, yielding one entry per CDR3 protein. Among some 55,000 distinct CDR3 sequences listed, 8% to 9% were seen once. As for time point: longitudinal time-point 3. Sequenced sample: PBMCs. All receptors derive from a woman in her thirties or forties in good health.

The chain is built from TRBV7-2 and TRBJ1-2; D may be TRBD1 (6 bases). CDR1 is SGHTA and CDR2 is FQGNSA in the germline V gene. Trimming pared 3 bases from V and 4 bases from J, leaving 18 bases between. This CDR3 contains 16 residues. The CDR3 DNA reads TGTGCCAGCAGCTTTGGGCGGCAGGGGATGATCTATGGCTACACCTTC. Encoded protein: CASSFGRQGMIYGYTF.

The table lists this clonotype with many counts. The chain recombines TRBV24-1 with TRBJ2-3; D is uncertain. The CDR3 is 12 residues long. Trimming cost V 5 bases and J 3 bases, with 5 bases left between them. The germline V gene has CDR1 KGHDR and CDR2 SFDVKD. CDR3 loop: CATSGQTDTQYF. In nucleotides, the CDR3 is TGTGCCACCAGTGGTCAAACAGATACGCAGTATTTT.

The rearrangement joins TRBV6-5 to TRBJ2-2; D gene unclear. The CDR3 is 13 residues long. Looked up from germline, CDR1 is MNHEY and CDR2 is SVGAGI. V gave up 8 bases and J gave up 7 bases, with 14 bases separating them. CDR3 sequence (DNA): TGTGCCAGCGGTAGGGATACCAACGGGGAGCTGTTTTTT. Encoded protein: CASGRDTNGELFF.

At least ten counts were recorded for this clonotype. The V call is TRBV13, the J call TRBJ2-6; D is possibly TRBD2 (5 bases). Germline assignment: CDR1 PRHDT and CDR2 FYEKMQ (reference sequence). Between the trimmed V and J ends, which lost 5 bases and 2 bases, there was a span of 10 bases. This CDR3 region has 15 residues. Here the CDR3 reads CASSPGVTGANVLTF. The DNA for the CDR3 is TGTGCCAGCAGCCCCGGGGTAACTGGGGCCAACGTCCTGACTTTC.

Many counts were recorded for this clonotype. The gene calls are TRBV20-1 and TRBJ2-3; D is unresolved. Trimming shortened V by 5 bases and J by 2 bases, and 11 bases separated the two germline ends. The CDR3 is made up of 13 amino acids. Germline CDR1 reads DFQATT; CDR2 reads SNEGSKA (reference sequence). This CDR3 reads CSAPYGITDTQYF. The DNA of the CDR3 is TGCAGTGCTCCGTATGGCATCACAGATACGCAGTATTTT.

Ten or more counts support this clonotype. The chain couples TRBV29-1 to TRBJ2-3; D remains unclear. Deletions cut 0 bases from V and 0 bases from J, with 10 bases between. This CDR3 region has 15 residues. Looked up from germline, CDR1 is SQVTM and CDR2 is ANQGSEA. The CDR3 reads CSVEDYVTSTDTQYF. The DNA of the CDR3 is TGCAGCGTTGAAGATTATGTCACTAGCACAGATACGCAGTATTTT.

The rearrangement links TRBV11-2 to TRBJ1-2, with a tentative D call TRBD1 (6 bases). Germline CDR1 and CDR2: SGHAT and FQNNGV. Trimming pared 5 bases from V and 4 bases from J, leaving 17 bases between. The CDR3 is 15 residues long. The CDR3 protein is CASSPTGGAVYGYTF. CDR3 in DNA: TGTGCCAGCAGCCCAACGGGGGGCGCGGTCTATGGCTACACCTTC.

This clonotype was recorded at least ten times. The rearrangement links TRBV29-1 to TRBJ1-3; 7 positions agree with TRBD1. J lost 0 bases, V lost 5 bases, and 7 bases had no gene match. The CDR3 is 15 amino acids. Germline V gives CDR1 SQVTM, CDR2 ANQGSEA. The CDR3 region is CSVRTGESSGNTIYF. The CDR3 bases are TGCAGCGTTAGGACAGGCGAGAGCTCTGGAAACACCATATATTTT. Based on the CDR3 plus reference TRBV29-1 and TRBJ1-3, the full variable domain is SAVISQKPSRDICQRGTSLTIQCQVDSQVTMMFWYRQQPGQSLTLIATANQGSEATYESGFVIDKFPISRPNLTFSTLTVSNMSPEDSSIYLCSVRTGESSGNTIYFGEGSWLTVV.

In the case of this clonotype: A single base separates this from a much larger clone, so it may be a read error. This CDR3 is missing its conserved last phenylalanine or tryptophan, likely due to a read error. Because the CDR3's place on the DNA is in doubt, the DNA is left out and the CDR3 is given as listed by TCRdb. V usage is TRBV21-1 and J usage is TRBJ2-1; the DNA was not used to check the table's D call, TRBD2. TRBV21-1 is assigned pseudogene status. The CDR3 contains 14 residues when both ends are counted. CDR3 region: CASSKEGGNHEQFC.

This clonotype was recorded at least ten times. The chain has TRBV12-3 or TRBV12-4 and TRBJ2-2, with D unresolved. This CDR3 contains 15 residues. Trimming stripped 8 bases from V and 0 bases from J, with 13 bases between. In DNA, the CDR3 is TGTGCCAGCTCCACCGGCCGACCGAACACCGGGGAGCTGTTTTTT. Its protein product is CASSTGRPNTGELFF.

This clonotype was detected ten times or more. The CDR3 sequence is CASSSTQVVRNTEAFF. Here the CDR3 DNA reads TGCGCCAGCAGCTCCACCCAAGTCGTGCGTAACACTGAAGCTTTCTTT. The chain carries TRBV5-1 and TRBJ1-1, with D hard to call. The CDR3 sequence is 16 residues long. Trimming took 3 bases from V and 2 from J, leaving 17 bases between them. Per germline, CDR1 SGHRS and CDR2 YFSETQ.

This clonotype was recorded many times. The chain uses TRBV5-5 and TRBJ2-3, with 9 bases identical to TRBD2. The V and J ends lost 2 bases and 1 base, in that order; junction bases with no gene match: 5. Per germline, CDR1 SGHKS and CDR2 YYEKEE (reference sequence). The CDR3 consists of 16 residues. CDR3 nucleotides: TGTGCCAGCAGCTTTCCTAGCGGGACAGGCACAGATACGCAGTATTTT. Its translation is CASSFPSGTGTDTQYF.

This clonotype showed up many times. This chain joins TRBV27 and TRBJ1-2; 9 bases match TRBD1. J lost 3 bases, V lost 3 bases, and 5 bases had no gene match. Germline V gene lookup returns CDR1 MNHEY and CDR2 SMNVEV (reference sequence). The CDR3 sequence is 15 residues long. The CDR3 region has the DNA TGTGCCAGCAGTTTGGACAGGGGAGGTTACTATGGCTACACCTTC. Its protein product is CASSLDRGGYYGYTF.

In its sample, this clonotype was seen many times. The rearrangement links TRBV20-1 to TRBJ1-1; TRBD1 agrees at 7 bases. There are 13 residues in the CDR3. Trimming cost V 6 bases and J 5 bases; bases outside gene matches: 9. CDR1 is DFQATT and CDR2 is SNEGSKA in the germline V gene (reference sequence). CDR3 sequence (DNA): TGCAGTGCAATCAGTACAGGGGTAACTGAAGCTTTCTTT. Amino acids: CSAISTGVTEAFF.

Ten or more counts support this clonotype. The V and J genes are TRBV7-8 and TRBJ2-7; TRBD2 matches at 9 bases. Germline lookup yields CDR1 SGHVS and CDR2 FQNEAQ. The CDR3 sequence is 15 residues long. After removal of 5 bases from V and 5 bases from J, the junction contained 10 bases not matched to a gene. The CDR3 spells CASSDYSGSWDEQYF. DNA of the CDR3: TGTGCCAGCAGCGACTATAGCGGGAGTTGGGACGAGCAGTACTTC.

This clonotype has a count of ten or more. J is TRBJ2-7 and V is TRBV20-1, with 8 bases matching TRBD2. J gave up 3 bases and V 6 bases, and 10 bases lay outside the gene matches. CDR1 and CDR2 from the germline V gene are DFQATT and SNEGSKA (reference sequence). The CDR3 has 14 amino acids. CDR3 nucleotide sequence: TGCAGTGCCCAACCCGGGACTAGTCTCTACGAGCAGTACTTC. Translating gives CSAQPGTSLYEQYF.

This clonotype showed up many times. V gene TRBV12-3 or TRBV12-4 combines with J gene TRBJ2-5, with a possible D match to TRBD2 (7 bases). The CDR3 is made up of 20 amino acids. Between the trimmed V and J ends, which lost 5 bases and 3 bases, there was a span of 31 bases. CDR3 amino acids: CASSTALWGGGYPSKETQYF. For the CDR3, the DNA is TGTGCCAGCAGTACCGCCCTTTGGGGAGGGGGGTACCCTAGTAAAGAGACCCAGTACTTC.

This clonotype has ten or more counts. The rearrangement joins TRBV20-1 to TRBJ1-2; 7 bases agree with TRBD1. From germline, CDR1 is DFQATT and CDR2 SNEGSKA (reference sequence). The CDR3 extends over 14 amino acids. V trimming: 1 base; J trimming: 3 bases; junction bases outside the gene matches: 5. This chain's CDR3 is CSARGQGGDYGYTF. The CDR3 nucleotides read TGCAGTGCTAGAGGACAGGGAGGCGACTATGGCTACACCTTC.

This clonotype was recorded at least ten times. The CDR3 reads CASSPQGLEGTQAFF. The CDR3 region has the DNA TGCGCCAGCAGCCCCCAGGGCCTTGAGGGGACGCAGGCTTTCTTT. The J gene is TRBJ1-1, the V gene TRBV5-1; TRBD1 might be the D (5 bases). Germline CDR1 and CDR2: SGHRS and YFSETQ. V dropped 4 bases and J dropped 11 bases, with 24 bases sitting between them. The CDR3 spans 15 residues.

This clonotype showed up many times. V gene TRBV20-1 combines with J gene TRBJ2-5; D is perhaps TRBD1 or TRBD2 (5 bases each). CDR3 size: 15 residues. V was shortened by 5 bases and J by 2 bases, with 18 bases between the two germline ends. CDR1 and CDR2 from the germline V gene are DFQATT and SNEGSKA (reference sequence). In DNA, the CDR3 is TGCAGTGCTCCCTTTGTGGGGACGGGACAAGAGACCCAGTACTTC. As protein: CSAPFVGTGQETQYF.

This clonotype has at least ten counts. The V gene is TRBV5-1, the J gene TRBJ2-6; D remains unclear. The germline CDR1 and CDR2 sequences are SGHRS and YFSETQ. This CDR3 region has 16 residues. V lost 0 bases to trimming and J lost 4 bases, with 11 bases between them. The CDR3 sequence: CASSLGPTSGANVLTF. CDR3 sequence (DNA): TGCGCCAGCAGCTTGGGCCCAACCTCCGGGGCCAACGTCCTGACTTTC.

This clonotype showed up many times. This sequence joins TRBV14 and TRBJ2-7; D remains ambiguous. The CDR3 is 14 amino acids. Trimming cost V 0 bases and J 0 bases, with 6 bases left between them. In germline, CDR1 is SGHDN, CDR2 FVKESK. The CDR3 region has the DNA TGTGCCAGCAGCCAAGAAACAATCTCCTACGAGCAGTACTTC. It specifies CASSQETISYEQYF.

This clonotype was observed many times. The chain joins TRBV20-1 to TRBJ1-1; no firm D call. Trimming pared 0 bases from V and 0 bases from J, leaving 17 bases between. Germline V gene lookup returns CDR1 DFQATT and CDR2 SNEGSKA (reference sequence). This CDR3 contains 17 residues. The CDR3 region is CSARDGGRIRVNTEAFF. The CDR3 DNA sequence: TGCAGTGCTAGAGATGGTGGGCGGATTCGGGTGAACACTGAAGCTTTCTTT.

Regarding this clonotype: At one boundary the junction diverges from the germline segment, which might be a read error. The chain joins TRBV20-1 to TRBJ2-5; TRBD2 matches 12 bases. Germline CDR1 DFQATT, CDR2 SNEGSKA (reference sequence). The CDR3 covers 17 residues. The CDR3 sequence: CSAGELAGGDWTETQYF. DNA of the CDR3: TGCAGTGCTGGAGAGCTAGCGGGGGGGGATTGGACGGAGACCCAGTACTTC.